The 24 T cell receptor beta chains given below trace back to one sample, sequenced in a study of T cell repertoires in cytomegalovirus infection. These receptors lack a known antigen. Via MiXCR, TCRdb re-called the reads, giving one row per CDR3 protein. Here the sample spans roughly 500,000 distinct CDR3 sequences, under 45% being singletons. Sequencing used cultured PBMCs, obtained from culture after CMV antigen stimulation. These receptors were obtained from a human donor in good health (CMV status not recorded). Some clones in this sample may be carry-over from other donors' samples.

This clonotype has more than one count but fewer than ten. This chain connects TRBV7-2 to TRBJ1-2; 7 positions agree with TRBD1. The CDR3 extends over 13 amino acids. The germline CDR1 and CDR2 sequences are SGHTA and FQGNSA. V lost 5 bases and J lost 4; bases outside the gene matches: 4. CDR3 DNA sequence: TGTGCCAGCAGCCCCAGGGGGAGCTATGGCTACACCTTC. Its protein product is CASSPRGSYGYTF.

The genes are TRBV7-8 and TRBJ2-3; no clear D. The CDR3 sequence is 14 residues long. Trimming removed 5 bases at V and 2 bases at J, with 11 bases between. CDR1 and CDR2 (germline): SGHVS, FQNEAQ. The CDR3 reads CASSPSTATDTQYF. The CDR3 DNA follows: TGTGCCAGCAGCCCATCGACGGCCACAGATACGCAGTATTTT.

This chain joins TRBV6-1 and TRBJ2-7; 9 bases agree with TRBD2. CDR3 length: 15 residues. Germline loops: CDR1 MNHNS, CDR2 SASEGT. With 5 bases clipped from V and 2 bases from J, the junction kept 7 bases outside the gene matches. The CDR3 region is CASSPTRTSAYEQYF. The CDR3 region has the DNA TGTGCCAGCAGTCCTACTCGGACTAGCGCCTACGAGCAGTACTTC.

This clonotype came up a few times. This chain connects TRBV5-1 to TRBJ2-1; D gene ambiguous. This CDR3 has 14 amino acids. Trimming took off 2 bases at V and 1 base at J, with 7 bases between the two ends. Germline CDR1 is SGHRS and CDR2 is YFSETQ. This chain's CDR3 is CASSLGPSYNEQFF. CDR3 DNA: TGCGCCAGCAGCTTAGGTCCTTCCTACAATGAGCAGTTCTTC. Full variable domain (remainder filled in from reference TRBV5-1 and TRBJ2-1): KAGVTQTPRYLIKTRGQQVTLSCSPISGHRSVSWYQQTPGQGLQFLFEYFSETQRNKGNFPGRFSGRQFSNSRSEMNVSTLELGDSALYLCASSLGPSYNEQFFGPGTRLTVL.

The chain employs TRBV9 and TRBJ1-6; 7 bases are a match to TRBD1. Germline CDR1 reads SGDLS; CDR2 reads YYNGEE. The length of the CDR3 is 12 residues. V lost 8 bases, J lost 9 bases, and 5 bases stayed unmatched. CDR3 nucleotides: TGTGCCAGTGGGACAGCTTTTTCACCCCTCCACTTT. Translated, it gives CASGTAFSPLHF. The variable domain in full, completed from reference TRBV9 and TRBJ1-6, reads DSGVTQTPKHLITATGQRVTLRCSPRSGDLSVYWYQQSLDQGLQFLIQYYNGEERAKGNILERFSAQQFPDLHSELNLSSLELGDSALYFCASGTAFSPLHFGNGTRLTVT.

This clonotype has more than one count but fewer than ten. The chain employs TRBV7-9 and TRBJ1-1; D not certain. This CDR3 is built from 14 residues. Trimming pared 2 bases from V and 6 bases from J, leaving 13 bases between. Germline loops: CDR1 SEHNR, CDR2 FQNEAQ (reference sequence). CDR3 nucleotides: TGTGCCAGCAGCTTAATTGGGTACCGCGCTGAAGCTTTCTTT. Translation gives CASSLIGYRAEAFF.

J is TRBJ2-4 and V is TRBV11-2, with 8 nucleotides matching TRBD1. Trimming took 5 bases from V and 9 from J; bases not matched to a gene: 9. CDR3 length: 14 amino acids. Germline CDR1 SGHAT, CDR2 FQNNGV. Written as DNA, the CDR3 is TGTGCCAGCAGCACAGGACAGGGTTGGGGCATTCAGTACTTC. This sequence encodes CASSTGQGWGIQYF.

This clonotype has a handful of counts. The CDR3, as DNA: TGTGCCAGCTCACAGGCTACAGATACGCAGTATTTT. It is translated as CASSQATDTQYF. The chain carries TRBV18 and TRBJ2-3; D is unresolved. Trimming left V 4 bases short and J 3 bases short, with 5 bases between. The CDR3 spans 12 residues. The germline V gene has CDR1 KGHSH and CDR2 LQKENI.

The CDR3 spells CASSPTGALYTEAFF. The CDR3, as DNA: TGTGCCAGCAGCCCGACAGGGGCGCTGTACACTGAAGCTTTCTTT. The chain carries TRBV7-2 and TRBJ1-1; TRBD1 agrees at 8 bases. With V trimmed by 5 bases and J by 3 bases, 8 bases remained unmatched. CDR3 length equals 15 residues. The germline CDR1 and CDR2 sequences are SGHTA and FQGNSA.

The chain is built from TRBV28 and TRBJ2-3, with TRBD2 as a possible D gene (6 bases). This CDR3 comprises 19 residues. Looked up from germline, CDR1 is MDHEN and CDR2 is SYDVKM. V was trimmed by 1 base and J by 2 bases, leaving 22 bases between them. CDR3 in DNA: TGTGCCAGCAGTTTATTTACGGAGGGTGGTAGTCCCCCCACAGATACGCAGTATTTT. This codes for CASSLFTEGGSPPTDTQYF.

This clonotype was observed a few times. The J gene is TRBJ2-5, the V gene TRBV7-2, with 8 positions matching TRBD2. Trimming cost V 3 bases and J 4 bases; bases outside gene matches: 10. The germline gives CDR1 SGHTA, CDR2 FQGNSA. The CDR3 is 16 amino acids. The CDR3 nucleotides are TGTGCCAGCAGCTTTGCCGGGGGGGCGCTTAGAGAGACCCAGTACTTC. It encodes CASSFAGGALRETQYF.

V gene TRBV7-2 combines with J gene TRBJ1-6; no clear D gene. Germline V gene data show CDR1 as SGHTA and CDR2 as FQGNSA. CDR3 size: 15 residues. The ends were cut back, 5 bases at V and 6 bases at J, with 14 bases in the middle. As DNA, the CDR3 is TGTGCCAGCAGCCCCAGCCCAGGTGGTAATTCACCCCTCCACTTT. It is translated as CASSPSPGGNSPLHF.

Many counts were recorded for this clonotype. This chain uses TRBV7-2 with TRBJ2-1, with D possibly being TRBD2 (7 bases). The CDR3 consists of 13 residues. Between the trimmed V and J ends, which lost 5 bases and 9 bases, there was a span of 14 bases. From germline, CDR1 is SGHTA and CDR2 FQGNSA. CDR3 nucleotides: TGTGCCAGCAGCCAAAGGGGGGGGGGTGAGCAGTTCTTC. Its translation is CASSQRGGGEQFF.

This clonotype has a handful of counts. The chain joins TRBV7-9 to TRBJ2-1; D is possibly TRBD2 (7 bases). Germline CDR1 SEHNR, CDR2 FQNEAQ (reference sequence). The CDR3 length is 17 residues. Deletions cut 2 bases from V and 6 bases from J, with 20 bases between. This CDR3 is CASSLTPWGGAGNEQFF. CDR3 sequence (DNA): TGTGCCAGCAGCTTAACCCCTTGGGGGGGGGCCGGCAATGAGCAGTTCTTC.

The chain employs TRBV14 and TRBJ2-7; either TRBD1 or TRBD2 may fit D (5 bases each). CDR1 is SGHDN and CDR2 is FVKESK in the germline V gene. V lost 2 bases and J 1 base, leaving 15 bases between the germline ends. The CDR3 totals 16 residues. In nucleotides, the CDR3 is TGTGCCAGCAGCCAAAAGGGGCAGCGGAGGTCCTACGAGCAGTACTTC. Encoded protein: CASSQKGQRRSYEQYF.

In this sample, this clonotype turned up a few times. The CDR3 DNA follows: TGTGCCAGCAGCAAACGCCGAGCAGACCTCTCCTACAATGAGCAGTTCTTC. Protein product: CASSKRRADLSYNEQFF. This chain connects TRBV7-2 to TRBJ2-1; D unclear. The CDR3 consists of 17 residues. V shed 5 bases and J shed 0 bases, with 17 bases lying between them. The germline gives CDR1 SGHTA, CDR2 FQGNSA. The full variable domain, rest sourced from reference TRBV7-2 and TRBJ2-1, is GAGVSQSPSNKVTEKGKDVELRCDPISGHTALYWYRQSLGQGLEFLIYFQGNSAPDKSGLPSDRFSAERTGGSVSTLTIQRTQQEDSAVYLCASSKRRADLSYNEQFFGPGTRLTVL.

This clonotype was picked up a small number of times. The chain recombines TRBV7-2 with TRBJ1-2, with 7 bases aligning to TRBD1. CDR3 length: 14 residues. V trimming: 2 bases; J trimming: 4 bases; junction bases outside the gene matches: 4. Per germline, CDR1 SGHTA and CDR2 FQGNSA. For the CDR3, the DNA is TGTGCCAGCAGCTTAAGCCCAGGGGGCTATGGCTACACCTTC. Translating it yields CASSLSPGGYGYTF. Filled out from reference TRBV7-2 and TRBJ1-2, the complete variable domain reads GAGVSQSPSNKVTEKGKDVELRCDPISGHTALYWYRQSLGQGLEFLIYFQGNSAPDKSGLPSDRFSAERTGGSVSTLTIQRTQQEDSAVYLCASSLSPGGYGYTFGSGTRLTVV.

V is TRBV12-3 or TRBV12-4 and J is TRBJ1-2; 7 nucleotides match TRBD1. The CDR3 sequence is 15 residues long. Trimming took 5 bases from V and 4 from J; bases not matched to a gene: 10. CDR3 in DNA: TGTGCCAGCAGTGCTCGGACAGGTTTCCCCTATGGCTACACCTTC. This sequence encodes CASSARTGFPYGYTF.

This clonotype appeared many times. V gene TRBV7-8 combines with J gene TRBJ2-1; TRBD2 aligns across 10 bases. Germline V gene lookup returns CDR1 SGHVS and CDR2 FQNEAQ. V shed 3 bases and J 10 bases; nucleotides not matched to a gene: 9. The CDR3 totals 15 residues. The CDR3 region has the DNA TGTGCCAGCAGCTTTGGATTAGCGGGAGGTATAGAGCAGTTCTTC. Its protein product is CASSFGLAGGIEQFF. Drawing the rest from reference TRBV7-8 and TRBJ2-1, the complete variable domain is GAGVSQSPRYKVAKRGQDVALRCDPISGHVSLFWYQQALGQGPEFLTYFQNEAQLDKSGLPSDRFFAERPEGSVSTLKIQRTQQEDSAVYLCASSFGLAGGIEQFFGPGTRLTVL.

This chain connects TRBV7-2 to TRBJ1-2; a weak D match, TRBD1 (5 bases). Germline CDR1 and CDR2: SGHTA and FQGNSA. This CDR3 region has 13 residues. Between the trimmed V and J ends, which lost 5 bases and 4 bases, there was a span of 11 bases. CDR3 sequence: CASSQSRAYGYTF. CDR3 DNA sequence: TGTGCCAGCAGCCAGAGCAGGGCCTATGGCTACACCTTC.

Here the CDR3 reads CASKTAYEQYF. Here the CDR3 DNA reads TGTGCCAGCAAAACAGCCTACGAGCAGTACTTC. V gene TRBV28 combines with J gene TRBJ2-7; D is uncertain. Germline values: CDR1 MDHEN, CDR2 SYDVKM. The CDR3 runs 11 residues. Deletions cut 7 bases from V and 2 bases from J, with 6 bases between.

A few counts support this clonotype. The chain combines TRBV6-2 or TRBV6-3 with TRBJ2-3; TRBD2 agrees at 13 bases. V gave up 5 bases and J gave up 5 bases; unmatched junction bases: 7. Germline V CDR1 and CDR2: MNHEY, SVGEGT. CDR3 length: 16 residues. In DNA form, the CDR3 reads TGTGCCAGCAGTCTTAGACTAGCGGGAGGAGTAGATACGCAGTATTTT. Translated, it gives CASSLRLAGGVDTQYF.

The chain uses TRBV5-6 and TRBJ2-3; D is possibly TRBD1 (6 bases). The V and J ends lost 0 bases and 11 bases respectively, with 10 bases between them. This CDR3 has 12 amino acids. Germline lookup yields CDR1 SGHDT and CDR2 YYEEEE. The CDR3 nucleotides are TGTGCCAGCAGCTTGGACAGGGTTAAGCAGTATTTT. It encodes CASSLDRVKQYF. Looking up the rest from reference TRBV5-6 and TRBJ2-3 gives the full variable domain: DAGVTQSPTHLIKTRGQQVTLRCSPKSGHDTVSWYQQALGQGPQFIFQYYEEEERQRGNFPDRFSGHQFPNYSSELNVNALLLGDSALYLCASSLDRVKQYFGPGTRLTVL.

This chain uses TRBV2 with TRBJ1-2; TRBD1 matches at 7 bases. The CDR3 is 14 amino acids. Germline loops: CDR1 SNHLY, CDR2 FYNNEI. J lost 4 bases, V lost 4 bases, and 6 bases had no gene match. The CDR3 region has the DNA TGTGCCAGCAGTGCACTACAGGGGAGCTATGGCTACACCTTC. It translates to CASSALQGSYGYTF.